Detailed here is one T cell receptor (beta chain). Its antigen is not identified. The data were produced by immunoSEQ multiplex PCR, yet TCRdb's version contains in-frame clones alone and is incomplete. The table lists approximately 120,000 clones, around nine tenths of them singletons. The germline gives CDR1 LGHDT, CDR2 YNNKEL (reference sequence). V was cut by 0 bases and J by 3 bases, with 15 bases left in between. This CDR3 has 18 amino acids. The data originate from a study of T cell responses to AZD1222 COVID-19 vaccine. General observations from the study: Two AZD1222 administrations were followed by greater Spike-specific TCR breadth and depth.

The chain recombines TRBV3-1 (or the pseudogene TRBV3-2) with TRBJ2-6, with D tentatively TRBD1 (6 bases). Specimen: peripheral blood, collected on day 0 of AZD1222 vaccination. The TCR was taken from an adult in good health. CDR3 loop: CASSQDSPGAGGANVLTF. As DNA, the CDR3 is TGTGCCAGCAGCCAAGATTCCCCAGGGGCTGGTGGGGCCAACGTCCTGACTTTC.